This TCR beta chain was profiled in a study of shared clonotypes between healthy human individuals (dated by TCRdb to about 2020). In terms of the full investigation: A couple of women and a few men aged 18 to 49 years were included in the cohort. To estimate repertoire size and how much clonotypes are shared between individuals, the study performed deep sequencing of blood TCR repertoires from a handful of healthy adults. To increase sequencing depth and limit assay-specific biases, TCR repertoire library preparation and sequencing were carried out by different laboratories using diverse techniques. Per donor, three plates each were used for CD4 naive and CD4 memory, two for CD8 naive, and one for CD8 memory. Between about 0.94 and 8.9 billion PBMCs per donor were obtained by leukapheresis.

General conclusions and limits of the study: Sampling was limited to blood, and TCR repertoires in tissue likely differ from TCR repertoires in blood. Because the study included a small number of donors, the genetic and exposure-history diversity represented was limited. Pairwise subsampling led to the expectation that sequencing depth would affect the degree of clonotype sharing among donors. Rarefaction of sorted-subset datasets indicated incomplete sequencing despite the large sequencing depth. Larger estimated clonotype richness was generally found for naive subsets than for memory subsets. Roughly 5.2% of naive CD4, approximately 3.7% of naive CD8, around 2.3% of memory CD4, and less than 0.45% of memory CD8 clonotypes were shared across a few donors. Higher generation probabilities were observed for clonotypes shared by all four sorted-subset donors than for non-shared clonotypes.

With respect to this clone: The target of this receptor is not known. The sample holds no much larger clone one base away, and base qualities are not on file.

Healthy HIV-negative adults with no recently reported acute infections or vaccinations were included as donors. Only Caucasian adults living in Nashville, Tennessee, USA were represented among the donors. CD4+ T cells were enriched through magnetic negative selection, after which naive cells were positively selected on CD45RA and the remaining negative fraction served as the memory subset. Blood was obtained by leukapheresis, after which PBMCs were separated by Ficoll-Histopaque density gradient centrifugation and cryopreserved in liquid nitrogen vapor phase. Analytical flow cytometry was used to check the purity and quantity of each magnetically sorted T cell population. From each sorted fraction, genomic DNA was isolated and quantified by UV absorbance on a Nanodrop 2000c. At the junction V is shortened by 6 bases and J by 5 bases, with 14 bases in between. CDR1 is given as MNHNY and CDR2 as SVGAGI, both from the germline V gene (reference sequence). Reading from cysteine to phenylalanine, the CDR3 counts 13 amino acids. The entry retains the CDR3 DNA only, 39 bases that are in frame from base 1.

Using the deep immunoSEQ assay, TCR CDR3 regions were amplified from genomic DNA by multiplex PCR. Genomic DNA extracted from each cell subset was distributed evenly over all wells of several immunoSEQ 96-well plates, and each plate served as one replicate. For sorted subsets, 150 to 200 ng genomic DNA, equal to 25,000 to 35,000 T cell genomes, was loaded into each replicate PCR. Purified libraries were measured with a Qubit 3.0 fluorometer, size-checked on a Bioanalyzer 2100, and measured again with the KAPA Library Quantification kit. Every immunoSEQ 96-well plate was sequenced on a separate single-read 150-cycle Illumina NextSeq 550 flow cell. Per the original workflow: Because the immunoSEQ output held only junctional sequences and lacked quality scores, the filtering could not match the filtering applied to full-length reads. Sequences were annotated with PyIR, a Python wrapper for IgBLAST v1.9, using IMGT germline references to assign V/J genes and CDR3. Any read was removed if the V/J assignment was weak (E-value above 1e-6), the CDR3 was missing, or the read contained stop codons, out-of-frame junctions, or ambiguous translated residues. A V3J clonotype was defined by an identical inferred V gene, J gene, and CDR3 amino acid sequence. Percentage overlap between repertoires was computed as shared unique clonotypes divided by the size of the smaller repertoire. RTK rarefaction, the Chao1 estimator, and Recon v2.1 estimates of unobserved clonotypes were used to assess repertoire richness. For all TCRbeta clonotypes obtained by the gDNA method from a handful of donors, generation probabilities were computed with OLGA. TCRdb retrieved this table from immuneACCESS and kept in-frame rearrangements only. Not all clones are present; in checked studies, unresolved V genes account for under half, and no reason is known for the remainder. Clone size and the V and J calls come from that table; the DNA yielded D and trimming. The sample contains 980,000 or so clones, 60% to 85% of them found a single time. The biggest ten clones account for roughly 1.5% of the sample.

What was sequenced was memory CD4+ T cells sorted from blood. Read against the paper, the sample's cell subset or site label means: CD45RA-negative fraction. The sequence was obtained from a man younger than 35 in good health. This sequence uses TRBV6-6 and TRBJ2-7, with the D gene not confidently named. At the DNA level, the sequence is TGTGCCAGCAGGGCCAGCCCCCAGGACGAGCAGTACTTC. Its product reads: CASRASPQDEQYF.